These 21 T cell receptor beta chains were all obtained from the same sample, sequenced in a study of T-cell reconstitution after alpha-beta-depleted transplantation in children. Unique molecular identifiers were incorporated into the prepared TCRbeta library. From the PCR reads, TCRdb called clonotypes with MiXCR, one entry per CDR3 protein. Of 98,000 or so distinct CDR3 sequences listed, around 22% are singletons. This material consisted of PBMCs, taken before TCRalphabeta/CD19-depleted stem cell transplant. These receptors were obtained from a boy under 10 years old with acute lymphoblastic leukemia, due to receive a stem cell transplant.

There are a few counts of this clonotype. The rearrangement joins TRBV7-2 to TRBJ2-1; a weak D match, TRBD2 (5 bases). The CDR3 length is 15 residues. Deletions cut 5 bases from V and 2 bases from J, with 13 bases between. Per the germline V gene, CDR1 is SGHTA and CDR2 is FQGNSA. The CDR3 loop is CASSPDFSPYNEQFF. The CDR3, as DNA: TGTGCCAGCAGCCCGGACTTTAGCCCCTACAATGAGCAGTTCTTC.

The sample holds a few counts of this clonotype. V and J are TRBV3-1 and TRBJ2-3; D is undetermined. Looked up from germline, CDR1 is LGHDT and CDR2 is YNNKEL (reference sequence). CDR3 length: 15 amino acids. Trimming left V 0 bases short and J 0 bases short, with 7 bases between. The CDR3 loop is CASSQDGVSTDTQYF. The CDR3 nucleotides read TGTGCCAGCAGCCAAGATGGGGTTAGCACAGATACGCAGTATTTT.

This clonotype was counted ten times or more. V is TRBV7-2 and J is TRBJ2-7; tentatively, D is TRBD1 (6 bases). Trimming removed 1 base from V and 6 bases from J, with 13 bases in between. The CDR3 covers 14 residues. Germline V gives CDR1 SGHTA, CDR2 FQGNSA. CDR3 in amino acids: CASSLESRGLEQYF. The CDR3 nucleotides read TGTGCCAGCAGCTTAGAGTCCAGGGGCCTCGAGCAGTACTTC.

This clonotype has only a few counts. The chain combines TRBV28 with TRBJ2-7, with D hard to call. Per the germline V gene, CDR1 is MDHEN and CDR2 is SYDVKM. The CDR3 loop spans 12 amino acids. V was pared by 3 bases and J by 2 bases, with 5 bases between. CDR3 sequence reads: CASSLHPYEQYF. The CDR3 DNA reads as TGTGCCAGCAGTTTGCACCCCTACGAGCAGTACTTC.

This clonotype was picked up a small number of times. The chain links TRBV20-1 to TRBJ2-7, with D perhaps matching TRBD2 (6 bases). Germline V gene lookup returns CDR1 DFQATT and CDR2 SNEGSKA (reference sequence). Trimming removed 6 bases at V and 0 bases at J, with 24 bases between. The CDR3 is 17 amino acids. The CDR3: CSADWPSGGASSYEQYF. CDR3 coding DNA: TGCAGTGCCGATTGGCCAAGCGGAGGGGCCAGCTCCTACGAGCAGTACTTC.

This clonotype was observed a few times. For the CDR3, the DNA is TGTGCCAGCTCACCACGCAGCGGAGGGGCCCTAAACACAGATACGCAGTATTTT. Its protein product is CASSPRSGGALNTDTQYF. The rearrangement joins TRBV18 to TRBJ2-3; possibly TRBD2 for D (6 bases). Germline V gene lookup returns CDR1 KGHSH and CDR2 LQKENI. The V end lost 1 base, the J end lost 2 bases, and 19 bases lay between the germline ends. This CDR3 comprises 18 residues.

This clonotype was detected only a few times. The rearrangement uses TRBV6-5 and TRBJ1-2; 9 nucleotides match TRBD1. The ends lost 2 bases at V and 7 bases at J; junction bases unmatched: 5. Germline V gives CDR1 MNHEY, CDR2 SVGAGI. The CDR3 covers 14 residues. In nucleotides, the CDR3 is TGTGCCAGCAGTTACGAGACAGGGGGAGGTGGCTACACCTTC. Its protein product is CASSYETGGGGYTF.

This chain joins TRBV18 and TRBJ2-7; 7 nucleotides match TRBD2. This CDR3 region has 13 residues. V dropped 6 bases and J dropped 0; count of bases not matched to a gene: 2. Germline loops: CDR1 KGHSH, CDR2 LQKENI. CDR3 nucleotides: TGTGCCAGCTCCGGGACTAACTCCTACGAGCAGTACTTC. Translated, it gives CASSGTNSYEQYF.

The J gene is TRBJ1-1, the V gene TRBV7-2; 7 bases fit TRBD1. This CDR3 comprises 13 residues. CDR1 is SGHTA and CDR2 is FQGNSA in the germline V gene. The trim removed 1 base at V and 10 bases at J, leaving 6 bases unmatched. The CDR3 loop reads CASSLGFKGAAFF. The CDR3 DNA is TGTGCCAGCAGCTTAGGATTCAAGGGGGCAGCTTTCTTT.

In its sample, this clonotype was seen many times. This rearrangement joins TRBV6-1 to TRBJ1-2; D remains unclear. The CDR3 has 16 residues. Trimming pared 7 bases from V and 3 bases from J, leaving 21 bases between. Germline assignment: CDR1 MNHNS and CDR2 SASEGT. The CDR3 reads CASIGSSGRNYYGYTF. The CDR3 region has the DNA TGTGCCAGCATCGGGTCCTCCGGGCGAAACTACTATGGCTACACCTTC.

In nucleotides, the CDR3 is TGCAGCGCGGAGGGCCAGACCACTTACTCTGGAAACACCATATATTTT. Translating gives CSAEGQTTYSGNTIYF. The genes are TRBV29-1 and TRBJ1-3; D is unresolved. CDR3 length equals 16 residues. The V gene lost 7 bases and the J gene lost 0 bases, with 19 bases spanning the gap. The germline CDR1 and CDR2 sequences are SQVTM and ANQGSEA.

The rearrangement links TRBV7-9 to TRBJ2-7; D ambiguous. V was trimmed by 3 bases and J by 3 bases, leaving 9 bases between them. There are 13 residues in the CDR3. The germline V gene has CDR1 SEHNR and CDR2 FQNEAQ (reference sequence). This CDR3 reads CASSLFPVYEQYF. In DNA form, the CDR3 reads TGTGCCAGCAGCTTGTTTCCGGTCTACGAGCAGTACTTC. Full variable domain (missing parts from reference TRBV7-9 and TRBJ2-7): DTGVSQNPRHKITKRGQNVTFRCDPISEHNRLYWYRQTLGQGPEFLTYFQNEAQLEKSRLLSDRFSAERPKGSFSTLEIQRTEQGDSAMYLCASSLFPVYEQYFGPGTRLTVT.

There are a few counts of this clonotype. The chain carries TRBV11-1 and TRBJ2-7; 10 nucleotides agree with TRBD1. The ends lost 4 bases at V and 3 bases at J; junction bases unmatched: 18. The CDR3 has 19 residues. Looked up from germline, CDR1 is SGHAT and CDR2 is FQDESV (reference sequence). The CDR3 DNA reads TGTGCCAGCAGCTCCCCCACGGGACAGGGGTTAGCGGCCGTCTACGAGCAGTACTTC. Its protein product is CASSSPTGQGLAAVYEQYF.

This clonotype was recorded once. The chain couples TRBV12-3 or TRBV12-4 to TRBJ2-7; no definite D call. This CDR3 is 14 amino acids long. V shed 1 base and J shed 1 base, with 8 bases lying between them. CDR3 in amino acids: CASSLGVGSYEQYF. In nucleotides, the CDR3 is TGTGCCAGCAGTTTAGGTGTGGGATCCTACGAGCAGTACTTC.

The chain combines TRBV6-1 with TRBJ2-1; 11 bases align to TRBD1. Germline trimming cut 11 bases from V and 7 bases from J; bases unmatched to any gene: 10. CDR1 and CDR2 (germline): MNHNS, SASEGT. CDR3 length: 14 amino acids. Written as DNA, the CDR3 is TGTGCCTCCTCAGCCTGGGACAGGGGGAATGAGCAGTTCTTC. Protein sequence: CASSAWDRGNEQFF.

V and J are TRBV7-2 and TRBJ2-2; D unresolved. The CDR3 loop spans 11 amino acids. V was trimmed by 7 bases and J by 7 bases, leaving 7 bases between them. The V gene's germline CDR1 is SGHTA and CDR2 FQGNSA. The CDR3 coding sequence is TGTGCCAGCACCCACGGCGGGGAGCTGTTTTTT. Translated, it gives CASTHGGELFF.

This clonotype was counted only a few times. V is TRBV4-3 and J is TRBJ1-4; the D gene is possibly TRBD1 (5 bases). This CDR3 comprises 16 residues. From germline, CDR1 is LGHNA and CDR2 YSLEER. The V end was cut by 0 bases, the J end by 5 bases, with 13 bases between. This chain's CDR3 is CASSQEEGVENEKLFF. Written as DNA, the CDR3 is TGCGCCAGCAGCCAAGAGGAAGGGGTTGAGAATGAAAAACTGTTTTTT.

The chain joins TRBV28 to TRBJ1-6; D is possibly TRBD1 (6 bases). Trimming removed 6 bases at V and 5 bases at J, with 14 bases between. The CDR3 sequence is 15 residues long. The germline CDR1 and CDR2 sequences are MDHEN and SYDVKM. DNA for the CDR3: TGTGCCAGCAGATCTCAGGGACACCATAATTCACCCCTCCACTTT. Translating it yields CASRSQGHHNSPLHF.

J is TRBJ1-3 and V is TRBV5-1; D call uncertain. The V gene lost 4 bases and the J gene lost 0 bases, with 8 bases spanning the gap. Per the germline V gene, CDR1 is SGHRS and CDR2 is YFSETQ. The CDR3 has 14 residues. The CDR3 DNA is TGCGCCAGCAGCCCTGGGGTCTCTGGAAACACCATATATTTT. Translating gives CASSPGVSGNTIYF.

This clonotype was seen a single time. V and J are TRBV5-1 and TRBJ2-2, with 8 bases fitting TRBD1. The germline gives CDR1 SGHRS, CDR2 YFSETQ. After removal of 8 bases from V and 4 bases from J, the junction contained 10 bases not matched to a gene. The CDR3 contains 15 residues. The CDR3 is CASKVTGTGTGELFF. The CDR3 nucleotides read TGCGCCAGTAAAGTAACCGGGACAGGCACCGGGGAGCTGTTTTTT.

This clonotype has ten or more counts. V is TRBV28 and J is TRBJ2-4, with D tentatively TRBD2 (5 bases). Germline V gene data show CDR1 as MDHEN and CDR2 as SYDVKM. Trimming took off 8 bases at V and 8 bases at J, with 16 bases between the two ends. This CDR3 spans 13 amino acids. CDR3 sequence reads: CASSSGVLDIQYF. CDR3 nucleotides: TGTGCCAGCTCCTCCGGGGTGTTGGACATTCAGTACTTC.